These 20 T cell receptor beta chains share one sample of origin, sequenced in a study of PD-L1 blockade in urothelial cancer. The method was immunoSEQ multiplex PCR; TCRdb's version includes in-frame clones alone and lacks a portion of them. Here the sample spans tens of thousands of clones, roughly 81% being singletons. Stated time point: pretreatment peripheral blood. The sample consisted of PBMCs, taken around atezolizumab (anti-PD-L1) treatment. The receptors come from a man between 65 and 79 years old with urothelial cancer.

This chain uses TRBV7-2 with TRBJ2-7; D unclear. This CDR3 has 15 residues. Trimming left V 1 base short and J 0 bases short, with 10 bases between. Germline-derived CDR1 and CDR2 are SGHTA and FQGNSA. CDR3 in amino acids: CASSLEASSSYEQYF. The CDR3 DNA is TGTGCCAGCAGCTTAGAAGCGTCTAGCTCCTACGAGCAGTACTTC.

CDR3 loop: CASSGRGTDTQYF. The CDR3 nucleotides are TGTGCCAGCAGCGGGAGGGGCACAGATACGCAGTATTTT. The J gene is TRBJ2-3, the V gene TRBV2, with TRBD2 matching 8 bases. V shed 6 bases, J shed 1 base, and the junction held 0 bases outside the gene matches. Per germline, CDR1 SNHLY and CDR2 FYNNEI. The CDR3 runs to 13 residues.

The rearrangement links TRBV9 to TRBJ2-7; no firm D call. Looked up from germline, CDR1 is SGDLS and CDR2 is YYNGEE. Trimming shortened V by 0 bases and J by 5 bases, and 12 bases separated the two germline ends. CDR3 size: 14 residues. CDR3 sequence (DNA): TGTGCCAGCAGCGTAGCAGTCGATCTGGACGAGCAGTACTTC. Its protein product is CASSVAVDLDEQYF.

The rearrangement uses TRBV6-6 and TRBJ2-7, with D maybe TRBD1 (5 bases). This CDR3 contains 12 residues. V was cut by 5 bases and J by 4 bases, with 9 bases left in between. Looked up from germline, CDR1 is MNHNY and CDR2 is SVGAGI (reference sequence). The CDR3 loop reads CASSQRQYEQYF. The CDR3, as DNA: TGTGCCAGCAGTCAGAGACAGTACGAGCAGTACTTC.

The genes are TRBV19 and TRBJ2-3; 13 bases agree with TRBD2. The junction had 5 bases not matched to a gene; V was cut back by 7 bases and J by 4 bases. This CDR3 contains 15 residues. CDR1 and CDR2 from the germline V gene are LNHDA and SQIVND (reference sequence). CDR3 in DNA: TGTGCCAGTATGCGGACTAGCGGGAGCTCAGATACGCAGTATTTT. It encodes CASMRTSGSSDTQYF.

J is TRBJ2-2 and V is TRBV5-4; maybe TRBD1 (6 bases). Deletions cut 1 base from V and 4 bases from J, with 14 bases between. CDR1 SGHNT and CDR2 YYREEE come from the germline V gene (reference sequence). This CDR3 spans 16 amino acids. CDR3 sequence: CASSLRVGASTGELFF. The CDR3 DNA reads TGTGCCAGCAGCTTGAGGGTGGGGGCCAGCACCGGGGAGCTGTTTTTT.

The table lists this clone with a few counts. The gene calls are TRBV6-1 and TRBJ2-7; D is perhaps TRBD2 (5 bases). V lost 7 bases to trimming and J lost 11 bases, with 15 bases between them. CDR1 is MNHNS, CDR2 SASEGT, per germline. The CDR3 runs to 11 residues. CDR3 nucleotides: TGTGCCAGCACCCTAGGAGTGGAGGAGTACTTC. Its protein product is CASTLGVEEYF.

This clone was detected once. The CDR3 bases are TGTGCCAGCTCACCTCGGGAGAGCTCTGGAAACACCATATATTTT. Amino acid sequence: CASSPRESSGNTIYF. V usage is TRBV18 and J usage is TRBJ1-3; D not certain. V was pared by 3 bases and J by 0 bases, with 9 bases between. The CDR3 length is 15 residues. Per germline, CDR1 KGHSH and CDR2 LQKENI.

This chain joins TRBV7-3 and TRBJ2-1; 9 bases line up with TRBD2. From germline, CDR1 is SGHTA and CDR2 FQGTGA. This CDR3 is 15 amino acids long. V was pared by 5 bases and J by 7 bases, with 9 bases of the junction left unmatched. The CDR3 region is CASSLNSGSENEQFF. The DNA for the CDR3 is TGTGCCAGCAGCCTAAATAGCGGGAGTGAAAATGAGCAGTTCTTC.

The V gene is TRBV7-6, the J gene TRBJ2-3; TRBD1 might be the D (8 bases). The ends were cut back, 1 base at V and 4 bases at J, with 12 bases in the middle. CDR1 is SGHVS and CDR2 is FNYEAQ in the germline V gene. The CDR3 spans 15 residues. The CDR3 spells CASSLGQGRADTQYF. Here the CDR3 DNA reads TGTGCCAGCAGCTTAGGACAGGGGAGGGCAGATACGCAGTATTTT.

The genes are TRBV6-5 and TRBJ2-7, with 9 positions matching TRBD1. Losses at the gene ends were 2 bases for V and 2 bases for J; bases not matched to a gene: 4. The CDR3 runs 15 residues. The germline V gene has CDR1 MNHEY and CDR2 SVGAGI. CDR3: CASSYSGDRAYEQYF. DNA of the CDR3: TGTGCCAGCAGTTACAGTGGGGACAGGGCCTACGAGCAGTACTTC.

This clone was counted a single time. The chain joins TRBV4-2 to TRBJ1-4, with D perhaps matching TRBD1 (6 bases). CDR3 length: 18 amino acids. Trimming took off 3 bases at V and 5 bases at J, with 22 bases between the two ends. Germline CDR1 reads LGHNA; CDR2 reads YNFKEQ. The CDR3 bases are TGTGCCAGCAGCCAGGTCGGGGGGGGCAGAGAACTAAATGAAAAACTGTTTTTT. Translating it yields CASSQVGGGRELNEKLFF.

This clone was detected a few times. This rearrangement joins TRBV9 to TRBJ2-7; the match to TRBD2 covers 7 bases. Germline trimming cut 4 bases from V and 0 bases from J; bases unmatched to any gene: 7. CDR3 length: 15 amino acids. CDR1 and CDR2 from the germline V gene are SGDLS and YYNGEE. For the CDR3, the DNA is TGTGCCAGCAGCTCAAGCGGGACGGCCTCCTACGAGCAGTACTTC. Translation gives CASSSSGTASYEQYF.

The rearrangement joins TRBV19 to TRBJ2-1; no clear D. Trimming took off 3 bases at V and 4 bases at J, with 7 bases between the two ends. Germline V gene lookup returns CDR1 LNHDA and CDR2 SQIVND (reference sequence). This CDR3 spans 13 amino acids. The CDR3 sequence: CASSISQYNEQFF. The CDR3 nucleotides are TGTGCCAGTAGTATTTCACAGTACAATGAGCAGTTCTTC.

The rearrangement joins TRBV23-1 to TRBJ2-7, with TRBD1 matching 8 bases. TRBV23-1 is known as an ORF, though its function is uncertain. The CDR3 length is 15 residues. The ends lost 6 bases at V and 6 bases at J; junction bases unmatched: 13. CDR3 DNA: TGCGCCAGCAGCTCATCCGGGACAGGCGCCACCGAGCAGTACTTC. Its protein product is CASSSSGTGATEQYF.

The rearrangement uses TRBV21-1 and TRBJ2-7; the table assigns TRBD1, which was not confirmed against the DNA. TRBV21-1 is marked as a pseudogene. The CDR3 loop spans 14 amino acids. In nucleotides, the CDR3 is TGTGCCAGCAGCAGATCGCACAGGGTATGGGAGCAGTACTTC. Amino acid sequence: CASSRSHRVWEQYF.

V is TRBV5-1 and J is TRBJ1-1; 8 nucleotides match TRBD1. This CDR3 comprises 13 residues. V dropped 0 bases and J dropped 8; count of bases not matched to a gene: 3. CDR1 and CDR2 from the germline V gene are SGHRS and YFSETQ. The CDR3 reads CASSLGQGFEAFF. CDR3 bases: TGCGCCAGCAGCTTGGGACAGGGGTTCGAAGCTTTCTTT.

The V and J genes are TRBV5-1 and TRBJ1-6, with TRBD1 as a possible D gene (5 bases). CDR3 length: 15 amino acids. From germline, CDR1 is SGHRS and CDR2 YFSETQ. Trimming stripped 4 bases from V and 7 bases from J, with 15 bases between. Here the CDR3 DNA reads TGCGCCAGCAGCGTAGGGCCGGGGGTAAATTCACCCCTCCACTTT. Protein: CASSVGPGVNSPLHF.

V gene TRBV5-6 combines with J gene TRBJ2-7; D gene uncertain. This CDR3 spans 13 amino acids. Germline V gene data show CDR1 as SGHDT and CDR2 as YYEEEE. Trimming cost V 4 bases and J 2 bases, with 10 bases left between them. The CDR3 DNA reads TGTGCCAGCAGCCGCGGCCGGACCTACGAGCAGTACTTC. It codes for CASSRGRTYEQYF. The full variable domain, with the rest looked up from reference TRBV5-6 and TRBJ2-7, is DAGVTQSPTHLIKTRGQQVTLRCSPKSGHDTVSWYQQALGQGPQFIFQYYEEEERQRGNFPDRFSGHQFPNYSSELNVNALLLGDSALYLCASSRGRTYEQYFGPGTRLTVT.

The chain joins TRBV7-3 to TRBJ2-3, with D possibly TRBD2 on 6 matching bases. This CDR3 is built from 14 residues. V was shortened by 5 bases and J by 0 bases, with 9 bases between the two germline ends. Germline V gives CDR1 SGHTA, CDR2 FQGTGA. The CDR3 region has the DNA TGTGCCAGCAGCAAAAGCGGGAGCACAGATACGCAGTATTTT. This sequence encodes CASSKSGSTDTQYF.